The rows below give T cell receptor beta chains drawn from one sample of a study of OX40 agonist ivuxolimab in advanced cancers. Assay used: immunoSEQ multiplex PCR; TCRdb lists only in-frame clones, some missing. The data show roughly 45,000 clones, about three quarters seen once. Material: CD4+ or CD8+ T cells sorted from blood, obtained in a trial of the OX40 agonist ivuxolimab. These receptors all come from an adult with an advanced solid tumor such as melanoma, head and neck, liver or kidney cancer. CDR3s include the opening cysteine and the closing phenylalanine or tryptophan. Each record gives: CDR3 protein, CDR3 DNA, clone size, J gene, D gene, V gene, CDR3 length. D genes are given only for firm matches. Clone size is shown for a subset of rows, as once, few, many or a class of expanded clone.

CDR3aa: CASSERANTEAFF
CDR3nt: TGCGCCAGCAGTGAGCGGGCGAACACTGAAGCTTTCTTT
abundance: .
j_gene: TRBJ1-1
d_gene: .
v_gene: TRBV10-1
len: 13

CDR3aa: CASQEYRTGREKLFF
CDR3nt: TGTGCCAGCCAAGAATATAGGACAGGGCGAGAAAAACTGTTTTTT
abundance: once
j_gene: TRBJ1-4
d_gene: TRBD1
v_gene: TRBV2
len: 15

CDR3aa: CASSEVTLTDTQYF
CDR3nt: TGTGCCAGCAGTGAAGTTACCCTCACAGATACGCAGTATTTT
abundance: .
j_gene: TRBJ2-3
d_gene: .
v_gene: TRBV6-1
len: 14

CDR3aa: CASGPGSAVGVLTF
CDR3nt: TGTGCTAGTGGTCCCGGGTCAGCGGTAGGAGTCCTGACTTTC
abundance: .
j_gene: TRBJ2-6
d_gene: .
v_gene: TRBV12-5
len: 14

CDR3aa: CASSVRQRNTEAFF
CDR3nt: TGTGCCAGCAGCGTGAGGCAGAGGAACACTGAAGCTTTCTTT
abundance: once
j_gene: TRBJ1-1
d_gene: .
v_gene: TRBV5-8
len: 14

CDR3aa: CASSLAAGTHYTDTQYF
CDR3nt: TGTGCCAGCAGCCTCGCGGCAGGGACCCACTACACAGATACGCAGTATTTT
abundance: .
j_gene: TRBJ2-3
d_gene: .
v_gene: TRBV7-6
len: 17

CDR3aa: CASSLRDEQYF
CDR3nt: TGTGCCAGCAGCCTCAGGGACGAGCAGTACTTC
abundance: few
j_gene: TRBJ2-7
d_gene: .
v_gene: TRBV7-2
len: 11

CDR3aa: CASSLDGSSYNEQFF
CDR3nt: TGTGCCAGCAGCTTGGACGGCAGCTCCTACAATGAGCAGTTCTTC
abundance: .
j_gene: TRBJ2-1
d_gene: .
v_gene: TRBV11-2
len: 15

CDR3aa: CASSPTSGRRDTQYF
CDR3nt: TGTGCCAGCTCACCAACTAGCGGGAGACGAGATACGCAGTATTTT
abundance: few
j_gene: TRBJ2-3
d_gene: TRBD2
v_gene: TRBV18
len: 15

CDR3aa: CASRKPGLASHDEQFF
CDR3nt: TGTGCCAGCAGAAAACCGGGACTAGCGTCCCACGATGAGCAGTTCTTC
abundance: .
j_gene: TRBJ2-1
d_gene: TRBD2
v_gene: TRBV7-9
len: 16

CDR3aa: CASSQVWKDATPYEQYF
CDR3nt: TGCGCCAGCAGCCAAGTATGGAAGGATGCGACACCCTACGAGCAGTACTTC
abundance: .
j_gene: TRBJ2-7
d_gene: .
v_gene: TRBV4-3
len: 17

CDR3aa: CASRGLADLNTGELFF
CDR3nt: TGTGCCAGCAGAGGGCTAGCGGACCTGAACACCGGGGAGCTGTTTTTT
abundance: .
j_gene: TRBJ2-2
d_gene: TRBD2
v_gene: TRBV9
len: 16

CDR3aa: CASSTVLAGAHEQYF
CDR3nt: TGCGCCAGCAGCACCGTCCTAGCGGGAGCCCACGAGCAGTACTTC
abundance: once
j_gene: TRBJ2-7
d_gene: TRBD2
v_gene: TRBV5-1
len: 15

CDR3aa: CASSFGGRQDNEQFF
CDR3nt: TGTGCCAGCAGTTTTGGGGGCCGGCAGGATAATGAGCAGTTCTTC
abundance: .
j_gene: TRBJ2-1
d_gene: .
v_gene: TRBV7-2
len: 15

CDR3aa: CASSEHDEQFF
CDR3nt: TGTGCCAGCAGTGAGCACGATGAGCAGTTCTTC
abundance: few
j_gene: TRBJ2-1
d_gene: .
v_gene: TRBV6-5
len: 11

CDR3aa: CASSLDSNNYGYTF
CDR3nt: TGTGCCAGCAGCTTGGACAGCAATAACTATGGCTACACCTTC
abundance: .
j_gene: TRBJ1-2
d_gene: .
v_gene: TRBV11-1
len: 14

CDR3aa: CASSGGQTYGYTF
CDR3nt: TGTGCCAGCAGTGGCGGTCAGACCTATGGCTACACCTTC
abundance: .
j_gene: TRBJ1-2
d_gene: .
v_gene: TRBV6-1
len: 13

CDR3aa: CASSERNANVLTF
CDR3nt: TGCGCCAGCAGTGAGCGGAACGCCAACGTCCTGACTTTC
abundance: .
j_gene: TRBJ2-6
d_gene: .
v_gene: TRBV10-1
len: 13

CDR3aa: CASRLWDGMNTEAFF
CDR3nt: TGTGCCAGCCGTCTATGGGACGGCATGAACACTGAAGCTTTCTTT
abundance: .
j_gene: TRBJ1-1
d_gene: .
v_gene: TRBV7-8
len: 15

CDR3aa: CASSYTGQAAEAFF
CDR3nt: TGTGCCAGCAGTTACACTGGACAGGCCGCTGAAGCTTTCTTT
abundance: .
j_gene: TRBJ1-1
d_gene: TRBD1
v_gene: TRBV6-5
len: 14

CDR3aa: CASSFGAGADTQYF
CDR3nt: TGTGCCAGCAGCTTCGGAGCGGGAGCAGATACGCAGTATTTT
abundance: .
j_gene: TRBJ2-3
d_gene: TRBD2
v_gene: TRBV5-8
len: 14

CDR3aa: CASSLAQTGDGYTF
CDR3nt: TGCGCCAGCAGCTTGGCCCAGACAGGGGATGGCTACACCTTC
abundance: medium-sized
j_gene: TRBJ1-2
d_gene: TRBD1
v_gene: TRBV5-1
len: 14

CDR3aa: CATSRELAGEQYF
CDR3nt: TGTGCCACCAGCAGAGAACTAGCGGGAGAGCAGTACTTC
abundance: .
j_gene: TRBJ2-7
d_gene: TRBD2
v_gene: TRBV15
len: 13

CDR3aa: CASSITGTGDYEQYF
CDR3nt: TGTGCCAGCAGTATTACCGGGACAGGGGACTACGAGCAGTACTTC
abundance: .
j_gene: TRBJ2-7
d_gene: TRBD1
v_gene: TRBV27
len: 15

CDR3aa: CASSESKGDTQYF
CDR3nt: TGTGCCAGCAGTGAATCCAAGGGAGATACGCAGTATTTT
abundance: once
j_gene: TRBJ2-3
d_gene: .
v_gene: TRBV6-1
len: 13

CDR3aa: CAISARAYEQYF
CDR3nt: TGTGCCATCAGTGCCCGGGCATACGAGCAGTACTTC
abundance: .
j_gene: TRBJ2-7
d_gene: .
v_gene: TRBV10-3
len: 12

CDR3aa: CASSLVILAGVVPYETQYF
CDR3nt: TGTGCCAGCAGCTTAGTCATCTTGGCGGGAGTAGTCCCTTATGAGACCCAGTACTTC
abundance: .
j_gene: TRBJ2-5
d_gene: TRBD2
v_gene: TRBV7-9
len: 19

CDR3aa: CASRGQGVSGNTIYF
CDR3nt: TGCGCCAGCAGAGGGCAGGGGGTCTCTGGAAACACCATATATTTT
abundance: .
j_gene: TRBJ1-3
d_gene: TRBD1
v_gene: TRBV5-1
len: 15

CDR3aa: CASSVPGNHQPQHF
CDR3nt: TGTGCCAGCAGTGTGCCGGGGAACCATCAGCCCCAGCATTTT
abundance: .
j_gene: TRBJ1-5
d_gene: .
v_gene: TRBV2
len: 14

CDR3aa: CASSKVWLAGGNAYEQYF
CDR3nt: TGTGCCAGCAGCAAAGTCTGGCTAGCGGGAGGTAACGCCTACGAGCAGTACTTC
abundance: .
j_gene: TRBJ2-7
d_gene: .
v_gene: TRBV21-1
len: 18

CDR3aa: CASSVGVLRGVDTEAFF
CDR3nt: TGTGCCAGCAGCGTAGGGGTATTGAGAGGGGTTGACACTGAAGCTTTCTTT
abundance: .
j_gene: TRBJ1-1
d_gene: .
v_gene: TRBV9
len: 17

CDR3aa: CASTPGGLAGDYEQYF
CDR3nt: TGTGCCAGCACCCCGGGGGGACTAGCGGGAGACTACGAGCAGTACTTC
abundance: .
j_gene: TRBJ2-7
d_gene: TRBD2
v_gene: TRBV7-9
len: 16

CDR3aa: CASSSWTSGNEQYF
CDR3nt: TGTGCCAGCAGCTCCTGGACTAGCGGGAACGAGCAGTACTTC
abundance: .
j_gene: TRBJ2-7
d_gene: TRBD2
v_gene: TRBV7-3
len: 14

CDR3aa: CASSSGLGVQETQYF
CDR3nt: TGTGCCAGCAGTTCAGGACTAGGCGTACAAGAGACCCAGTACTTC
abundance: .
j_gene: TRBJ2-5
d_gene: TRBD2
v_gene: TRBV5-4
len: 15

CDR3aa: CVAGLAGQETQYF
CDR3nt: TGTGTGGCGGGACTAGCGGGACAAGAGACCCAGTACTTC
abundance: once
j_gene: TRBJ2-5
d_gene: TRBD2
v_gene: TRBV2
len: 13

CDR3aa: CASSVGFRQGISF
CDR3nt: TGTGCCAGCAGTGTGGGATTTAGACAGGGTATTAGCTTC
abundance: .
j_gene: TRBJ2-7
d_gene: TRBD1
v_gene: TRBV2
len: 13

CDR3aa: CAWSVNLLNTEAFF
CDR3nt: TGTGCCTGGAGTGTAAACCTATTGAACACTGAAGCTTTCTTT
abundance: .
j_gene: TRBJ1-1
d_gene: .
v_gene: TRBV30
len: 14

CDR3aa: CASSSFSSSYNEQFF
CDR3nt: TGTGCCAGCAGCTCCTTTTCGAGCTCCTACAATGAGCAGTTCTTC
abundance: .
j_gene: TRBJ2-1
d_gene: .
v_gene: TRBV7-2
len: 15

CDR3aa: CASRNYDREETQYF
CDR3nt: TGTGCCAGCAGAAATTACGACAGGGAGGAGACCCAGTACTTC
abundance: .
j_gene: TRBJ2-5
d_gene: TRBD1
v_gene: TRBV5-6
len: 14

CDR3aa: CASSPQPAGVNQPQHF
CDR3nt: TGTGCCAGCAGCCCCCAACCGGCGGGGGTTAATCAGCCCCAGCATTTT
abundance: .
j_gene: TRBJ1-5
d_gene: .
v_gene: TRBV7-8
len: 16

CDR3aa: CASSFDRGRDQPQHF
CDR3nt: TGTGCCAGCAGCTTCGACAGGGGCCGAGATCAGCCCCAGCATTTT
abundance: .
j_gene: TRBJ1-5
d_gene: TRBD1
v_gene: TRBV27
len: 15